A selection of T cell receptor beta chains follows, all from one sample in a study of vaccination effects on CD4 cells after COVID-19. The table came from immunoSEQ multiplex PCR; TCRdb's copy has only in-frame clones and leaves some out. The sample carries some 68,000 clones, about four fifths recorded once. Their specific antigens are unknown. Specimen: CD4+ T cells from PBMCs cultured with SARS-CoV-2 spike peptides, collected before COVID-19 vaccination. These receptors came from a human donor who received a COVID-19 vaccine. CDR3s include the opening cysteine and the closing phenylalanine or tryptophan. The order of the fields is CDR3 protein, CDR3 DNA, clone size, V gene, D gene, J gene. D genes are given only for firm matches. Expanded clones get a size class; other rows say once, few or many, or leave the size out.

CDR3aa: CASSIGGGTYQPQHF
CDR3nt: TGTGCCAGTAGTATAGGGGGTGGGACCTATCAGCCCCAGCATTTT
abundance: -
v_gene: TRBV19
d_gene: -
j_gene: TRBJ1-5

CDR3aa: CASSRPDPQGPGELFF
CDR3nt: TGTGCCAGCAGCCGCCCGGATCCGCAGGGGCCCGGGGAGCTGTTTTTT
abundance: few
v_gene: TRBV3-1/TRBV3-2
d_gene: -
j_gene: TRBJ2-2

CDR3aa: CASSESAYNEQFF
CDR3nt: TGCGCCAGCAGTGAGTCGGCCTACAATGAGCAGTTCTTC
abundance: -
v_gene: TRBV10-2
d_gene: -
j_gene: TRBJ2-1

CDR3aa: CASSGQGFTGELFF
CDR3nt: TGCGCCAGCAGCGGACAGGGGTTCACCGGGGAGCTGTTTTTT
abundance: few
v_gene: TRBV4-1
d_gene: TRBD1
j_gene: TRBJ2-2

CDR3aa: CASSPTGSGANVLTF
CDR3nt: TGTGCCAGCTCACCCACAGGGTCTGGGGCCAACGTCCTGACTTTC
abundance: -
v_gene: TRBV18
d_gene: -
j_gene: TRBJ2-6

CDR3aa: CASSYSTGAGANVLTF
CDR3nt: TGTGCCAGCAGTTACTCGACCGGGGCTGGGGCCAACGTCCTGACTTTC
abundance: -
v_gene: TRBV6-5
d_gene: -
j_gene: TRBJ2-6

CDR3aa: CASSLGATGANVLTF
CDR3nt: TGCGCCAGCAGCTTGGGAGCGACTGGGGCCAACGTCCTGACTTTC
abundance: -
v_gene: TRBV5-1
d_gene: -
j_gene: TRBJ2-6

CDR3aa: CASSPRAGGITDTQYF
CDR3nt: TGTGCCAGCAGTCCCCGAGCGGGGGGTATCACAGATACGCAGTATTTT
abundance: -
v_gene: TRBV2
d_gene: TRBD2
j_gene: TRBJ2-3

CDR3aa: CASTQGHSGNTIYF
CDR3nt: TGTGCCAGCACCCAGGGGCACTCTGGAAACACCATATATTTT
abundance: -
v_gene: TRBV6-5
d_gene: -
j_gene: TRBJ1-3

CDR3aa: CASSFQAGQGAGGYTF
CDR3nt: TGTGCCAGCAGCTTCCAAGCGGGACAGGGGGCAGGAGGCTACACCTTC
abundance: -
v_gene: TRBV7-2
d_gene: TRBD1
j_gene: TRBJ1-2

CDR3aa: CASSLTGMNTGELFF
CDR3nt: TGCGCCAGCAGCCTAACAGGGATGAACACCGGGGAGCTGTTTTTT
abundance: -
v_gene: TRBV5-1
d_gene: -
j_gene: TRBJ2-2

CDR3aa: CASSQVGGQETQYF
CDR3nt: TGCGCCAGCAGCCAAGTCGGAGGACAAGAGACCCAGTACTTC
abundance: -
v_gene: TRBV4-1
d_gene: -
j_gene: TRBJ2-5

CDR3aa: CASSRWTDIQYF
CDR3nt: TGTGCCAGTAGTCGATGGACGGACATTCAGTACTTC
abundance: -
v_gene: TRBV19
d_gene: -
j_gene: TRBJ2-4

CDR3aa: CAWSVSPSPNTEAFF
CDR3nt: TGTGCCTGGAGTGTGTCTCCATCTCCTAACACTGAAGCTTTCTTT
abundance: once
v_gene: TRBV30
d_gene: -
j_gene: TRBJ1-1

CDR3aa: CASSLGGGNQPQHF
CDR3nt: TGTGCCAGCAGCCTTGGGGGTGGCAATCAGCCCCAGCATTTT
abundance: few
v_gene: TRBV7-2
d_gene: -
j_gene: TRBJ1-5

CDR3aa: CASSLRTGKGNSPLHF
CDR3nt: TGTGCCAGCAGCCTACGGACAGGGAAAGGGAATTCACCCCTCCACTTT
abundance: -
v_gene: TRBV3-1/TRBV3-2
d_gene: TRBD1
j_gene: TRBJ1-6

CDR3aa: CASSFWGSGLALETQYF
CDR3nt: TGTGCCAGCAGCTTTTGGGGCTCGGGACTAGCACTGGAGACCCAGTACTTC
abundance: -
v_gene: TRBV5-6
d_gene: TRBD2
j_gene: TRBJ2-5

CDR3aa: CASSDGTPFLNYGYTF
CDR3nt: TGTGCCAGCAGTGATGGGACACCTTTCCTTAACTATGGCTACACCTTC
abundance: -
v_gene: TRBV6-1
d_gene: -
j_gene: TRBJ1-2

CDR3aa: CASSEWQRSYNEQFF
CDR3nt: TGCGCCAGCAGTGAGTGGCAGAGGTCCTACAATGAGCAGTTCTTC
abundance: -
v_gene: TRBV10-1
d_gene: -
j_gene: TRBJ2-1

CDR3aa: CASSLGGSGATGELFF
CDR3nt: TGTGCCAGCAGCTTAGGAGGCAGCGGGGCCACCGGGGAGCTGTTTTTT
abundance: once
v_gene: TRBV7-3
d_gene: TRBD2
j_gene: TRBJ2-2

CDR3aa: CATSVSGGSYNEQFF
CDR3nt: TGTGCCACCAGTGTGTCGGGGGGCTCCTACAATGAGCAGTTCTTC
abundance: -
v_gene: TRBV24-1
d_gene: TRBD2
j_gene: TRBJ2-1

CDR3aa: CASTTGVNYGYTF
CDR3nt: TGTGCCAGTACGACAGGGGTTAACTATGGCTACACCTTC
abundance: once
v_gene: TRBV19
d_gene: TRBD1
j_gene: TRBJ1-2

CDR3aa: CASSQNSRDTEAFF
CDR3nt: TGTGCCAGCAGCCAGAACAGTCGGGACACTGAAGCTTTCTTT
abundance: once
v_gene: TRBV3-1/TRBV3-2
d_gene: -
j_gene: TRBJ1-1

CDR3aa: CASSIGRGTDTQYF
CDR3nt: TGTGCCAGCAGCATCGGCAGGGGGACAGATACGCAGTATTTT
abundance: -
v_gene: TRBV21-1
d_gene: -
j_gene: TRBJ2-3

CDR3aa: CASSQELKGGTQYF
CDR3nt: TGCGCCAGCAGCCAAGAGCTTAAAGGAGGGACCCAGTACTTC
abundance: -
v_gene: TRBV4-3
d_gene: -
j_gene: TRBJ2-5

CDR3aa: CAISESGGNQPQHF
CDR3nt: TGTGCCATCAGTGAGTCGGGGGGCAATCAGCCCCAGCATTTT
abundance: -
v_gene: TRBV10-3
d_gene: -
j_gene: TRBJ1-5

CDR3aa: CASTGTSVDAGELFF
CDR3nt: TGTGCCTCGACCGGGACTAGTGTTGACGCCGGGGAGCTGTTTTTT
abundance: -
v_gene: TRBV30
d_gene: TRBD2
j_gene: TRBJ2-2

CDR3aa: CASSLLAGGPETQYF
CDR3nt: TGCGCCAGCAGTCTTCTAGCGGGGGGGCCGGAGACCCAGTACTTC
abundance: -
v_gene: TRBV5-1
d_gene: TRBD2
j_gene: TRBJ2-5

CDR3aa: CATSDPGGTEGYTF
CDR3nt: TGTGCCACCAGTGACCCAGGGGGGACAGAGGGCTACACCTTC
abundance: -
v_gene: TRBV24-1
d_gene: TRBD1
j_gene: TRBJ1-2

CDR3aa: CASSDDGHYGYTF
CDR3nt: TGTGCCAGCAGTGACGACGGCCACTATGGCTACACCTTC
abundance: -
v_gene: TRBV6-2/TRBV6-3
d_gene: -
j_gene: TRBJ1-2

CDR3aa: CASSQFRAVYTGELFF
CDR3nt: TGTGCCAGCAGCCAATTTCGGGCTGTCTACACCGGGGAGCTGTTTTTT
abundance: -
v_gene: TRBV14
d_gene: -
j_gene: TRBJ2-2

CDR3aa: CAWSVDGYYGYTF
CDR3nt: TGTGCCTGGAGTGTGGACGGTTACTATGGCTACACCTTC
abundance: -
v_gene: TRBV30
d_gene: -
j_gene: TRBJ1-2

CDR3aa: CSVVVSSNEKLFF
CDR3nt: TGCAGCGTTGTTGTGTCTAGTAATGAAAAACTGTTTTTT
abundance: few
v_gene: TRBV29-1
d_gene: -
j_gene: TRBJ1-4

CDR3aa: CASSYSGTSTDTQYF
CDR3nt: TGTGCCAGCAGTTACTCCGGGACTAGCACAGATACGCAGTATTTT
abundance: -
v_gene: TRBV6-5
d_gene: -
j_gene: TRBJ2-3

CDR3aa: CASSQAGGGYNEQFF
CDR3nt: TGCGCCAGCAGCCAAGCGGGCGGGGGCTACAATGAGCAGTTCTTC
abundance: few
v_gene: TRBV4-1
d_gene: TRBD2
j_gene: TRBJ2-1

CDR3aa: CASSSPLAGRHNEQFF
CDR3nt: TGTGCCAGCAGCTCCCCTCTAGCGGGGCGGCACAATGAGCAGTTCTTC
abundance: -
v_gene: TRBV5-4
d_gene: TRBD2
j_gene: TRBJ2-1

CDR3aa: CASMGTASMNTEAFF
CDR3nt: TGTGCCAGCATGGGGACAGCTTCTATGAACACTGAAGCTTTCTTT
abundance: -
v_gene: TRBV21-1
d_gene: -
j_gene: TRBJ1-1

CDR3aa: CASSPPGAWSYNEQFF
CDR3nt: TGTGCCAGCTCACCTCCGGGGGCTTGGTCCTACAATGAGCAGTTCTTC
abundance: -
v_gene: TRBV18
d_gene: -
j_gene: TRBJ2-1

CDR3aa: CASSQAVGALKFF
CDR3nt: TGCGCCAGCAGCCAAGCCGTGGGGGCCCTTAAGTTCTTC
abundance: few
v_gene: TRBV4-1
d_gene: -
j_gene: TRBJ2-1

CDR3aa: CASSSGLAPHEQFF
CDR3nt: TGTGCCAGCAGCTCCGGGCTCGCACCCCATGAGCAGTTCTTC
abundance: -
v_gene: TRBV7-2
d_gene: -
j_gene: TRBJ2-1

CDR3aa: CASSDGLITGELFF
CDR3nt: TGTGCCAGCAGTGACGGGCTGATCACCGGGGAGCTGTTTTTT
abundance: -
v_gene: TRBV6-1
d_gene: -
j_gene: TRBJ2-2

CDR3aa: CASSLWTGNYGYTF
CDR3nt: TGCGCCAGCAGCTTATGGACAGGGAACTATGGCTACACCTTC
abundance: -
v_gene: TRBV5-1
d_gene: TRBD1
j_gene: TRBJ1-2

CDR3aa: CASSPGEQETQYF
CDR3nt: TGTGCCAGCTCACCGGGGGAGCAAGAGACCCAGTACTTC
abundance: -
v_gene: TRBV18
d_gene: -
j_gene: TRBJ2-5